Listed here is a single T cell receptor (beta chain). This record belongs to a study of shared T cell receptors in the human thymus. Assay: immunoSEQ multiplex PCR; the TCRdb copy retains only in-frame clones and omits some. The sample holds hundreds of thousands of clones, about 87% seen once. The junction had 13 bases not matched to a gene; V was cut back by 2 bases and J by 5 bases. The germline CDR1 and CDR2 sequences are MDHEN and SYDVKM. The CDR3 spans 18 residues. Another study also made use of these data, one on human thymus T cells.

Sequencing was carried out using thymocytes. The chain has TRBV28 and TRBJ1-5, with TRBD1 matching 9 bases. The clonotype was recovered from a boy younger than two with a congenital heart defect. As DNA, the CDR3 is TGTGCCAGCAGTTTACGAACCCCGGGACAGGGTGTGGATCAGCCCCAGCATTTT. Translating it yields CASSLRTPGQGVDQPQHF.